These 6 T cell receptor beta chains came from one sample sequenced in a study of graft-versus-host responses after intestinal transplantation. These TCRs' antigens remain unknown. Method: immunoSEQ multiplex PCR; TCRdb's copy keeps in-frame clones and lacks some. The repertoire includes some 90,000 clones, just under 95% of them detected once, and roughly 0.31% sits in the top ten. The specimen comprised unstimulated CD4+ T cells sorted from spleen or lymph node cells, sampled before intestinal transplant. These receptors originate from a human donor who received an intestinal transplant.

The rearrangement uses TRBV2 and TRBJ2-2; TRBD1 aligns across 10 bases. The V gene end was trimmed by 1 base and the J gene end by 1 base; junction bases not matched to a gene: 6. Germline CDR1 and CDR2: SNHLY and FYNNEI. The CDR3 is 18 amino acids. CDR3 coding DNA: TGTGCCAGCAGTGAAGGGGGGACAGGGGTAGGGAACACCGGGGAGCTGTTTTTT. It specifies CASSEGGTGVGNTGELFF. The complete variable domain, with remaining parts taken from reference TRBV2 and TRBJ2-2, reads EPEVTQTPSHQVTQMGQEVILRCVPISNHLYFYWYRQILGQKVEFLVSFYNNEISEKSEIFDDQFSVERPDGSNFTLKIRSTKLEDSAMYFCASSEGGTGVGNTGELFFGEGSRLTVL.

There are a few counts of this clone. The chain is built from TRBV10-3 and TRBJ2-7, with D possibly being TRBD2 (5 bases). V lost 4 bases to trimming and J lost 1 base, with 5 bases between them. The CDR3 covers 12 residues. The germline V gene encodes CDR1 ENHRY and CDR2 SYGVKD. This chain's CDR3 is CAISGGSYEQYF. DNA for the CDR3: TGTGCCATCAGTGGAGGGTCCTACGAGCAGTACTTC.

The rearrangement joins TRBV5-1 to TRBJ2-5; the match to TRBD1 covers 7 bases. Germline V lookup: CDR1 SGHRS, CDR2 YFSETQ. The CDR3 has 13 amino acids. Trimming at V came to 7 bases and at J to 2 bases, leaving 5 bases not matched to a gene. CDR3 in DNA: TGCGCCAGCCACAGGGGTGGGCAAGAGACCCAGTACTTC. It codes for CASHRGGQETQYF.

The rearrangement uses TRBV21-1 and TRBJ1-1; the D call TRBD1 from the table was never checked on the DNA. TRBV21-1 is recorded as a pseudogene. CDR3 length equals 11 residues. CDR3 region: CARGTVNEAFF. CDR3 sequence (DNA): TGTGCCAGGGGGACAGTGAATGAAGCTTTCTTT.

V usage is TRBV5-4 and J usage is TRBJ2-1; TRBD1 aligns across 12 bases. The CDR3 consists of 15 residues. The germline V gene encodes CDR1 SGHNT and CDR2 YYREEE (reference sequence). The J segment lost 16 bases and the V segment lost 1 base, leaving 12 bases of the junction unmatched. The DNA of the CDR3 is TGTGCCAGCAGCTTGCCCGAGGGACAGGGGGCGCGGAGTTTCTTC. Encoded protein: CASSLPEGQGARSFF. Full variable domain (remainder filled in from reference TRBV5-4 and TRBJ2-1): ETGVTQSPTHLIKTRGQQVTLRCSSQSGHNTVSWYQQALGQGPQFIFQYYREEENGRGNFPPRFSGLQFPNYSSELNVNALELDDSALYLCASSLPEGQGARSFFGPGTRLTVL.

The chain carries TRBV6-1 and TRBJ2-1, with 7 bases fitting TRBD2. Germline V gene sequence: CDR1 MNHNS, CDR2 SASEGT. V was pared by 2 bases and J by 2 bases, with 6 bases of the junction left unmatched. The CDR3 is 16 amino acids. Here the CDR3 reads CASSERILAAYNEQFF. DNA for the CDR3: TGTGCCAGCAGTGAAAGGATCCTAGCGGCCTACAATGAGCAGTTCTTC.